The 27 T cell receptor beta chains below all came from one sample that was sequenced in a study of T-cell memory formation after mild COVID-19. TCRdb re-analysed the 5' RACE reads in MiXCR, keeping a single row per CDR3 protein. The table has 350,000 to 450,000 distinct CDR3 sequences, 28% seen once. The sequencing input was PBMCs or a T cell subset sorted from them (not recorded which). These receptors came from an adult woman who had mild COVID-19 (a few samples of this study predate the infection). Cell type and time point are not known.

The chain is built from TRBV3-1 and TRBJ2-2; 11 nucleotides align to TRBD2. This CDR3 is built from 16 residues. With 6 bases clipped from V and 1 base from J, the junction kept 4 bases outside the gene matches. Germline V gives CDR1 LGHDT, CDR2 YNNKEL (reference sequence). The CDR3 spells CASRETSGRNTGELFF. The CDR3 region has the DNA TGTGCCAGCAGAGAAACTAGCGGGAGGAACACCGGGGAGCTGTTTTTT.

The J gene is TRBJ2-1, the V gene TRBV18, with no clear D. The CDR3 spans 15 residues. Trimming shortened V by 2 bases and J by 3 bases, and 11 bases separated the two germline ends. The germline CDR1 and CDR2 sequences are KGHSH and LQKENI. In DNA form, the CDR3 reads TGTGCCAGCTCACCATCTGGGCTAGACTACAATGAGCAGTTCTTC. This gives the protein CASSPSGLDYNEQFF.

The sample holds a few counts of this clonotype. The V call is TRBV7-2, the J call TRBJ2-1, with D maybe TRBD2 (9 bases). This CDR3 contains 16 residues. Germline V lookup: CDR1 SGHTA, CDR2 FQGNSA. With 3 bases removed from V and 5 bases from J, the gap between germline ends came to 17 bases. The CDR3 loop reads CASSLVLAGQDNEQFF. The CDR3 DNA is TGTGCCAGCAGCTTGGTGCTAGCGGGACAGGACAATGAGCAGTTCTTC.

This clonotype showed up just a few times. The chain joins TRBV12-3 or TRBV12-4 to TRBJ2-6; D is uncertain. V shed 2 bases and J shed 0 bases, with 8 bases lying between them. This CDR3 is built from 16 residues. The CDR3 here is CASSLPHLSGANVLTF. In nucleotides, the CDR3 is TGTGCCAGCAGTTTACCCCATCTCTCTGGGGCCAACGTCCTGACTTTC.

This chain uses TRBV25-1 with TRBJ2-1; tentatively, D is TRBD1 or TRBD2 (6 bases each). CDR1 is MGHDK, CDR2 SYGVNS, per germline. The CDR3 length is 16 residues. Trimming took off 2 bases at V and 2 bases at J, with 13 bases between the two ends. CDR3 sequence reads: CASSELRGDTYNEQFF. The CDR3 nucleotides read TGTGCCAGCAGTGAACTTAGGGGGGACACCTACAATGAGCAGTTCTTC. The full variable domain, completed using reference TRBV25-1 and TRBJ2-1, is EADIYQTPRYLVIGTGKKITLECSQTMGHDKMYWYQQDPGMELHLIHYSYGVNSTEKGDLSSESTVSRIRTEHFPLTLESARPSHTSQYLCASSELRGDTYNEQFFGPGTRLTVL.

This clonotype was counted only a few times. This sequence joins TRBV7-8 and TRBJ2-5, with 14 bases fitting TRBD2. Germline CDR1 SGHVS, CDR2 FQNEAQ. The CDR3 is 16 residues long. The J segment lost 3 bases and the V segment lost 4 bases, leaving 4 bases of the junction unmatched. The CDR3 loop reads CASSSSGLAGEETQYF. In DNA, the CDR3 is TGTGCCAGCAGCTCCTCGGGACTAGCGGGGGAAGAGACCCAGTACTTC. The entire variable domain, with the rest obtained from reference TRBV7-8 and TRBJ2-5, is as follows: GAGVSQSPRYKVAKRGQDVALRCDPISGHVSLFWYQQALGQGPEFLTYFQNEAQLDKSGLPSDRFFAERPEGSVSTLKIQRTQQEDSAVYLCASSSSGLAGEETQYFGPGTRLLVL.

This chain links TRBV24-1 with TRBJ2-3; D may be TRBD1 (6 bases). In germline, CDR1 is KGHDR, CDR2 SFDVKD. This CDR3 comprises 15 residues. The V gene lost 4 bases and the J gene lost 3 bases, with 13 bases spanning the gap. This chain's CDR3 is CATSDQQGRTDTQYF. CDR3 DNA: TGTGCCACCAGTGACCAACAGGGAAGGACAGATACGCAGTATTTT.

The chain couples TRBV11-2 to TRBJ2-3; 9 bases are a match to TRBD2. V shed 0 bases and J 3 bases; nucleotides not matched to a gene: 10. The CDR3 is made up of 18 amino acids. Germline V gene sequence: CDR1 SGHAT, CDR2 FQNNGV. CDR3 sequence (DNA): TGTGCCAGCAGCTTAGATCATTATGGCGGGGGGGCGACAGATACGCAGTATTTT. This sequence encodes CASSLDHYGGGATDTQYF. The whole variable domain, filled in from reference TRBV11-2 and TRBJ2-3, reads EAGVAQSPRYKIIEKRQSVAFWCNPISGHATLYWYQQILGQGPKLLIQFQNNGVVDDSQLPKDRFSAERLKGVDSTLKIQPAKLEDSAVYLCASSLDHYGGGATDTQYFGPGTRLTVL.

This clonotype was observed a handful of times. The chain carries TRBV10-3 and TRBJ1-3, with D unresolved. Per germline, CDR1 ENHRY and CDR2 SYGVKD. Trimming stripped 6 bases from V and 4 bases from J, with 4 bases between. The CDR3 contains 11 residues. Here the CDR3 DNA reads TGTGCCATCAGCGACGGAAACACCATATATTTT. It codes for CAISDGNTIYF.

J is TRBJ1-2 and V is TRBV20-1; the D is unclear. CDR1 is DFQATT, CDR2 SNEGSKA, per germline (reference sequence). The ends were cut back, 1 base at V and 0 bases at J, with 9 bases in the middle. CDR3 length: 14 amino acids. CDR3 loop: CSARAGSPNYGYTF. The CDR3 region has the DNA TGCAGTGCTAGAGCGGGCAGCCCTAACTATGGCTACACCTTC.

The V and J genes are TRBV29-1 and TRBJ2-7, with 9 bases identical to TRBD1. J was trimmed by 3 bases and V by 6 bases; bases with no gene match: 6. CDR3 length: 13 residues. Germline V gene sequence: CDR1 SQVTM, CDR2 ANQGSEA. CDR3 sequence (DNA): TGCAGCGTACCGGGACAGGGTTACTACGAGCAGTACTTC. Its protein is CSVPGQGYYEQYF.

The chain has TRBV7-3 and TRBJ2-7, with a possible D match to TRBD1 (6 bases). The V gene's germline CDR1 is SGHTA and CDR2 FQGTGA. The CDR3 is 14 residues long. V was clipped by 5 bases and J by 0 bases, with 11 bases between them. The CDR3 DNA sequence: TGTGCCAGCAGCCAGGACAGAGTCTCCTACGAGCAGTACTTC. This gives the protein CASSQDRVSYEQYF.

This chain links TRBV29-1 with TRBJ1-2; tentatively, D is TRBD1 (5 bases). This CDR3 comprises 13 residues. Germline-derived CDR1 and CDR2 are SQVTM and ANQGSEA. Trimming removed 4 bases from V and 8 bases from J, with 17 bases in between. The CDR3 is CSVAGRQGVGYTF. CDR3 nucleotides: TGCAGCGTTGCAGGCCGGCAGGGTGTCGGCTACACCTTC.

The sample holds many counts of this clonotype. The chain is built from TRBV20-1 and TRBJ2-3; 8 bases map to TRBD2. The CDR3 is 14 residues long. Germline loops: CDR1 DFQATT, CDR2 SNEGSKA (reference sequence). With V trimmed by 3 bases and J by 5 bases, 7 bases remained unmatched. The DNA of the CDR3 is TGCAGTGCTAGGCGGGGGGAAGGTGGAGATACGCAGTATTTT. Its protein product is CSARRGEGGDTQYF.

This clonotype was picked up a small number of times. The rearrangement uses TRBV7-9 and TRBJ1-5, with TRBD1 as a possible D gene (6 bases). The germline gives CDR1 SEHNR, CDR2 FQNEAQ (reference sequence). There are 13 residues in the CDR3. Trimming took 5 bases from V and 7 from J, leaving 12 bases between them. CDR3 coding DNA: TGTGCCAGCAGCATAGGACAGACACAGCCCCAGCATTTT. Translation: CASSIGQTQPQHF.

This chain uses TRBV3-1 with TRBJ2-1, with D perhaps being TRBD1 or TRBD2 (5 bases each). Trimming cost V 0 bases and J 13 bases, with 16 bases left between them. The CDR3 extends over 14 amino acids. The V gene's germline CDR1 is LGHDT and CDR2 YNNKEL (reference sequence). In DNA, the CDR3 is TGTGCCAGCAGCCAAGATCGGGCTGGGGACCGTCAGTTCTTC. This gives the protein CASSQDRAGDRQFF.

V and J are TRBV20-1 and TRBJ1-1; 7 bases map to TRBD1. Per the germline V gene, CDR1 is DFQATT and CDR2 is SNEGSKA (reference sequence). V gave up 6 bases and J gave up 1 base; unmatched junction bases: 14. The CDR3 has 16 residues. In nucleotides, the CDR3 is TGCAGTGCCGCGGTCCTAACAGGGGCCGGGAACACTGAAGCTTTCTTT. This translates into CSAAVLTGAGNTEAFF.

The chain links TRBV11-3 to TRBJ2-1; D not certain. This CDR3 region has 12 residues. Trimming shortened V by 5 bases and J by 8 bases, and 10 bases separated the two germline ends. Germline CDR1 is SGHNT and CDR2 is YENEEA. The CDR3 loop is CASSPDHDEQFF. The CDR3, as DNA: TGTGCCAGCAGCCCGGACCATGATGAGCAGTTCTTC.

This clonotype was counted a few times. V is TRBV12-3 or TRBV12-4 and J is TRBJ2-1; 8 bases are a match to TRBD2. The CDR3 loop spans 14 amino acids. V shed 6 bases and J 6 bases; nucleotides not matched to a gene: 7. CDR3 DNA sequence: TGTGCCAGCAGCCGAGCGGGGGCCATCAATGAGCAGTTCTTC. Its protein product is CASSRAGAINEQFF.

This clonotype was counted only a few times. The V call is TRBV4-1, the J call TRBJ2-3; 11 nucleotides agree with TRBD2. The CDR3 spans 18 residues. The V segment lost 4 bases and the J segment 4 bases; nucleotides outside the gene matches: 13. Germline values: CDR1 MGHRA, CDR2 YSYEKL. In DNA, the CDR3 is TGCGCCAGCAGCCTCCTAGCGGGGGGTTCTGGGGTCCCAGATACGCAGTATTTT. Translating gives CASSLLAGGSGVPDTQYF.

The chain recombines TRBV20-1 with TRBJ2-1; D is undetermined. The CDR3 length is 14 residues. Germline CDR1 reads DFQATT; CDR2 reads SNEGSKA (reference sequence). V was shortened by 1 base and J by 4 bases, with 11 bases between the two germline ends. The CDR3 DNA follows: TGCAGTGCTAGAGTCCTAGGGAATTACAATGAGCAGTTCTTC. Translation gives CSARVLGNYNEQFF.

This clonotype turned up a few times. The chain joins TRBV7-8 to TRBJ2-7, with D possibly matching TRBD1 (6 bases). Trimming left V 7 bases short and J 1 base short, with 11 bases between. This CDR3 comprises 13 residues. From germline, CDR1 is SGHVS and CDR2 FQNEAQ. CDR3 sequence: CASTSGASYEQYF. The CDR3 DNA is TGTGCCAGCACCTCAGGGGCGTCCTACGAGCAGTACTTC.

The CDR3 sequence is CASSPLAGVGEQFF. CDR3 DNA sequence: TGTGCCAGCAGTCCTCTCGCGGGAGTAGGTGAGCAGTTCTTC. V usage is TRBV12-3 or TRBV12-4 and J usage is TRBJ2-1, with 7 bases identical to TRBD2. This CDR3 has 14 residues. J was trimmed by 9 bases and V by 5 bases; bases with no gene match: 10.

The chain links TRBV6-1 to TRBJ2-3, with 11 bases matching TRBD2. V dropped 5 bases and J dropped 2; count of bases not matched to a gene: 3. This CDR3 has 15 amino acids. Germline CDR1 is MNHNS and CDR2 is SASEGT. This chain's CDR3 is CASSWGLAATDTQYF. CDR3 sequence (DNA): TGTGCCAGCAGTTGGGGACTAGCGGCCACAGATACGCAGTATTTT.

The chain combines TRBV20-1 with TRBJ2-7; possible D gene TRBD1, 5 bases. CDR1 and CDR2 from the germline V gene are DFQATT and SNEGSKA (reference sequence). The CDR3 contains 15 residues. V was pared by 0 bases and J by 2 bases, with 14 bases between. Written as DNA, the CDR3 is TGCAGTGCTAGAGATAGGTCAGGGTTAGCCTACGAGCAGTACTTC. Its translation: CSARDRSGLAYEQYF.

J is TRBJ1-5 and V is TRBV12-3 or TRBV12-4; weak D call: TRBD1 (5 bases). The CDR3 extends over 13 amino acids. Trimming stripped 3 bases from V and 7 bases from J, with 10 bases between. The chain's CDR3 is CASSLGEAQPQHF. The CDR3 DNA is TGTGCCAGCAGTTTGGGGGAGGCGCAGCCCCAGCATTTT.

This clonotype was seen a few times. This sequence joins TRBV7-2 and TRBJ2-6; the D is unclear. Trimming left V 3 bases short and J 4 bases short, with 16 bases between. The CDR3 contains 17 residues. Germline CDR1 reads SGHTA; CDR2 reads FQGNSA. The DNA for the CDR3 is TGTGCCAGCAGCTTGTGGGCCCCCGTAGACGGGGCCAACGTCCTGACTTTC. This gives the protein CASSLWAPVDGANVLTF.